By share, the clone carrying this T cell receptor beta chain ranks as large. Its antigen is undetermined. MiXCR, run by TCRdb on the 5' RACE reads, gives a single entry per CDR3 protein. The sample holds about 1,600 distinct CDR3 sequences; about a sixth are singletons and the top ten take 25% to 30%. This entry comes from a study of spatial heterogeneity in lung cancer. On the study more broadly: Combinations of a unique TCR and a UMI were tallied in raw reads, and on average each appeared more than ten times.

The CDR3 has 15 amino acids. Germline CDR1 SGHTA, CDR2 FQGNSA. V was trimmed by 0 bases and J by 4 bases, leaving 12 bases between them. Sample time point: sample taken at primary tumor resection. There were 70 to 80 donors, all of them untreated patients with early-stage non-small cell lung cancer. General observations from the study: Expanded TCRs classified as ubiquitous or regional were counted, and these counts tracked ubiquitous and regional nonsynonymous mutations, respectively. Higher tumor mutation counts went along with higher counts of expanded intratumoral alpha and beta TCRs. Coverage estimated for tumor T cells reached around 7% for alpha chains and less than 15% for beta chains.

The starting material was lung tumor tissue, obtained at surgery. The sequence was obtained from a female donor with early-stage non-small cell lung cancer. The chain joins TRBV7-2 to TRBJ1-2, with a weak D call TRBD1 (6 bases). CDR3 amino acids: CASSLALGQSYGYTF. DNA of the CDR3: TGTGCCAGCAGCTTAGCGCTCGGACAGAGCTATGGCTACACCTTC. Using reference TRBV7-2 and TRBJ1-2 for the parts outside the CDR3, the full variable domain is GAGVSQSPSNKVTEKGKDVELRCDPISGHTALYWYRQSLGQGLEFLIYFQGNSAPDKSGLPSDRFSAERTGGSVSTLTIQRTQQEDSAVYLCASSLALGQSYGYTFGSGTRLTVV.